This T cell receptor (beta chain) derives from a study of shared clonotypes between healthy human individuals. This clone was recorded at least ten times. The CDR3 has 11 amino acids. The V gene lost 2 bases and the J gene lost 8 bases, with 9 bases spanning the gap. Germline values: CDR1 SQVTM, CDR2 ANQGSEA. Some clones are missing from TCRdb's copy, which holds only in-frame ones; the method was immunoSEQ multiplex PCR. The profile shows about 990,000 clones, about 84% of them singletons. The sequence came from a man aged 18 to 30 in good health. Some clones in this sample may be carry-over from other donors' samples. Sequenced: memory CD4+ T cells from PBMCs. Stated subset: CD45RA-negative fraction. This chain uses TRBV29-1 with TRBJ1-2, with D perhaps matching TRBD1 (6 bases). The DNA of the CDR3 is TGCAGCGTTGAACTTGACAGGGGCTACACCTTC. Its translation: CSVELDRGYTF. Full variable domain (missing parts from reference TRBV29-1 and TRBJ1-2): SAVISQKPSRDICQRGTSLTIQCQVDSQVTMMFWYRQQPGQSLTLIATANQGSEATYESGFVIDKFPISRPNLTFSTLTVSNMSPEDSSIYLCSVELDRGYTFGSGTRLTVV.